Below are 30 T cell receptor beta chains sequenced from a single sample in a study of T-cell memory formation after mild COVID-19. Using its own MiXCR run on the 5' RACE reads, TCRdb lists one record per CDR3 protein. The sample contains approximately 480,000 distinct CDR3 sequences, approximately 18% of which appear only once. Sequenced: PBMCs or a T cell subset sorted from them (not recorded which). The receptors derive from an adult woman who had mild COVID-19 (a few samples of this study predate the infection). Cell type and time point are not known.

The table lists this clonotype with a few counts. V is TRBV12-3 or TRBV12-4 and J is TRBJ1-1; 7 bases are a match to TRBD1. Trimming removed 6 bases from V and 8 bases from J; junction bases left unmatched: 3. This CDR3 spans 11 amino acids. In DNA form, the CDR3 reads TGTGCCAGCAGCGACAGGGCCGAAGCTTTCTTT. This codes for CASSDRAEAFF.

The chain joins TRBV7-2 to TRBJ2-1, with 8 bases that match TRBD2. V gave up 5 bases and J gave up 7 bases; unmatched junction bases: 10. The CDR3 is 15 amino acids. From germline, CDR1 is SGHTA and CDR2 FQGNSA. CDR3 residues: CASSQRGPSGNEQFF. The DNA for the CDR3 is TGTGCCAGCAGCCAGCGAGGTCCTAGCGGGAATGAGCAGTTCTTC.

This clonotype was observed a handful of times. The chain employs TRBV20-1 and TRBJ1-5; D ambiguous. V gave up 0 bases and J gave up 2 bases, with 11 bases separating them. The germline CDR1 and CDR2 sequences are DFQATT and SNEGSKA (reference sequence). The CDR3 has 15 residues. CDR3 nucleotide sequence: TGCAGTGCTAGAGATCAAGGCGGGGGCAATCAGCCCCAGCATTTT. This encodes CSARDQGGGNQPQHF.

This clonotype was counted at least ten times. The rearrangement links TRBV7-2 to TRBJ2-7; TRBD2 aligns across 11 bases. The CDR3 is 16 residues long. Germline lookup yields CDR1 SGHTA and CDR2 FQGNSA. V lost 5 bases and J lost 4; bases outside the gene matches: 10. CDR3 sequence reads: CASSQQPSGGKYEQYF. CDR3 nucleotide sequence: TGTGCCAGCAGCCAACAACCTAGCGGGGGGAAGTACGAGCAGTACTTC.

This clonotype has only a few counts. The chain couples TRBV7-8 to TRBJ2-7; TRBD1 matches at 7 bases. This CDR3 spans 16 amino acids. Germline CDR1 and CDR2: SGHVS and FQNEAQ. J lost 2 bases, V lost 5 bases, and 12 bases had no gene match. The CDR3 loop is CASSPRQGNIAYEQYF. CDR3 nucleotides: TGTGCCAGCAGCCCCCGACAGGGAAATATTGCCTACGAGCAGTACTTC.

V gene TRBV20-1 combines with J gene TRBJ2-5; no reliable D call. V was trimmed by 3 bases and J by 1 base, leaving 15 bases between them. The CDR3 sequence is 15 residues long. The V gene's germline CDR1 is DFQATT and CDR2 SNEGSKA (reference sequence). The CDR3 protein is CSASFRSPAQETQYF. The CDR3 nucleotides are TGCAGTGCTAGTTTTCGGTCCCCGGCCCAAGAGACCCAGTACTTC.

The chain carries TRBV7-6 and TRBJ2-1; perhaps TRBD1 as D (7 bases). The V end was cut by 2 bases, the J end by 9 bases, with 26 bases between. CDR3 length: 18 amino acids. Germline lookup yields CDR1 SGHVS and CDR2 FNYEAQ. This chain's CDR3 is CASSLSPIQGRRSVEQFF. DNA of the CDR3: TGTGCCAGCAGCTTATCCCCTATACAGGGGAGGAGGTCGGTTGAGCAGTTCTTC.

This rearrangement joins TRBV15 to TRBJ2-1; D may be TRBD2 (5 bases). The CDR3 loop spans 12 amino acids. Looked up from germline, CDR1 is LNHNV and CDR2 is YYDKDF (reference sequence). Trimming removed 0 bases at V and 9 bases at J, with 6 bases between. In DNA, the CDR3 is TGTGCCACCAGCAGAGAAGCGGCTGAGCAGTTCTTC. This translates into CATSREAAEQFF.

Only one count was recorded for this clonotype. This CDR3 is CASSQIGARVAEAFF. The CDR3 region has the DNA TGCGCCAGCAGCCAAATTGGGGCCAGGGTGGCTGAAGCTTTCTTT. The V gene is TRBV4-1, the J gene TRBJ1-1; D may be TRBD1 (5 bases). V dropped 2 bases and J dropped 6 bases, with 16 bases sitting between them. Per the germline V gene, CDR1 is MGHRA and CDR2 is YSYEKL. The CDR3 runs to 15 residues.

In nucleotides, the CDR3 is TGTGCCAGCAGCTTACCGGGTTCGGCCTACGAGCAGTACTTC. It is translated as CASSLPGSAYEQYF. The chain has TRBV7-2 and TRBJ2-7; D gene unclear. V lost 2 bases and J lost 2, with 10 bases in between. CDR3 length: 14 residues. Germline V lookup: CDR1 SGHTA, CDR2 FQGNSA.

Only a few counts were recorded for this clonotype. The chain uses TRBV12-3 or TRBV12-4 and TRBJ2-1; 8 bases are shared with TRBD2. Losses at the gene ends were 5 bases for V and 4 bases for J; bases not matched to a gene: 7. This CDR3 is 15 amino acids long. The CDR3 region is CASSQQRGLYNEQFF. The DNA for the CDR3 is TGTGCCAGCAGTCAGCAGCGGGGGTTGTACAATGAGCAGTTCTTC.

The DNA of the CDR3 is TGTGCCAGCGTGAGGGGGACGGAGGGAAACATTCAGTACTTC. Protein: CASVRGTEGNIQYF. The chain employs TRBV5-6 and TRBJ2-4; D tentatively fits TRBD1 or TRBD2 (6 bases each). V dropped 7 bases and J dropped 6 bases, with 17 bases sitting between them. The germline CDR1 and CDR2 sequences are SGHDT and YYEEEE. The CDR3 covers 14 residues.

The gene calls are TRBV12-3 or TRBV12-4 and TRBJ2-2; D remains ambiguous. The germline V and J ends were trimmed by 9 bases and 6 bases, with 14 bases remaining between them. There are 13 residues in the CDR3. The DNA of the CDR3 is TGTGCCAGTACTCCCCAGGTGCCCGGGGAGCTGTTTTTT. Protein sequence: CASTPQVPGELFF.

This clonotype appeared a few times. V is TRBV4-1 and J is TRBJ2-5, with D perhaps TRBD2 (6 bases). This CDR3 is 14 amino acids long. V lost 1 base and J lost 7, with 13 bases in between. CDR1 is MGHRA and CDR2 is YSYEKL in the germline V gene. The CDR3 DNA sequence: TGCGCCAGCAGCCAAGTAGGCGGGAACGGGACCCAGTACTTC. Translating gives CASSQVGGNGTQYF.

In its sample, this clonotype was seen a few times. The chain uses TRBV7-2 and TRBJ2-4; D not certain. CDR1 and CDR2 (germline): SGHTA, FQGNSA. This CDR3 is 14 amino acids long. The V and J ends lost 4 bases and 0 bases respectively, with 7 bases between them. The chain's CDR3 is CASSSTLAKNIQYF. The DNA of the CDR3 is TGTGCCAGCAGCTCGACACTAGCCAAAAACATTCAGTACTTC.

The chain carries TRBV6-1 and TRBJ2-2; 8 positions match TRBD2. Germline V gene lookup returns CDR1 MNHNS and CDR2 SASEGT. The CDR3 sequence is 15 residues long. V shed 6 bases, J shed 3 bases, and the junction held 6 bases outside the gene matches. CDR3 loop: CASREWRGDTGELFF. The CDR3 DNA is TGTGCCAGCAGGGAGTGGCGGGGGGACACCGGGGAGCTGTTTTTT.

The chain links TRBV12-3 or TRBV12-4 to TRBJ2-2; D is uncertain. V shed 7 bases and J shed 5 bases, with 8 bases lying between them. This CDR3 spans 12 amino acids. CDR3 nucleotides: TGTGCCAGCAAAACCGAGACCGGGGAGCTGTTTTTT. The encoded protein is CASKTETGELFF.

This clonotype was recorded a few times. V gene TRBV7-2 combines with J gene TRBJ2-1; D is unclear. Trimming removed 7 bases from V and 0 bases from J, with 13 bases in between. The CDR3 extends over 15 amino acids. Germline CDR1 is SGHTA and CDR2 is FQGNSA. As DNA, the CDR3 is TGTGCCAGCATGAAGGGCGGTAGCTCCTACAATGAGCAGTTCTTC. It yields the protein CASMKGGSSYNEQFF.

This clonotype was counted between two and nine times. The CDR3 coding sequence is TGCAGTGCTATGGACATTCGAGGAAATCAGCCCCAGCATTTT. This codes for CSAMDIRGNQPQHF. The gene calls are TRBV20-1 and TRBJ1-5, with D possibly matching TRBD1 (5 bases). CDR3 length: 14 amino acids. Trimming pared 4 bases from V and 4 bases from J, leaving 14 bases between. CDR1 is DFQATT and CDR2 is SNEGSKA in the germline V gene (reference sequence).

This clonotype was observed a handful of times. The chain couples TRBV6-6 to TRBJ2-1; D is ambiguous. V was cut by 5 bases and J by 0 bases, with 17 bases left in between. The CDR3 covers 17 residues. Germline lookup yields CDR1 MNHNY and CDR2 SVGAGI (reference sequence). In DNA form, the CDR3 reads TGTGCCAGCAGTCCATCGTCTGAACTCAGCTCCTACAATGAGCAGTTCTTC. Translation gives CASSPSSELSSYNEQFF.

This rearrangement joins TRBV12-3 or TRBV12-4 to TRBJ1-2; D unclear. CDR3 length: 16 amino acids. Trimming cost V 2 bases and J 4 bases, with 17 bases left between them. The CDR3 region has the DNA TGTGCCAGCAGTTTAAGACGACTGATTCCTATCTATGGCTACACCTTC. Translated, it gives CASSLRRLIPIYGYTF.

The chain carries TRBV20-1 and TRBJ1-5; 7 bases are shared with TRBD1. Per germline, CDR1 DFQATT and CDR2 SNEGSKA (reference sequence). This CDR3 contains 15 residues. With 5 bases clipped from V and 2 bases from J, the junction kept 9 bases outside the gene matches. The CDR3 coding sequence is TGCAGTGCTCCTCAACCGGGACAGCGCAATCAGCCCCAGCATTTT. Residues: CSAPQPGQRNQPQHF.

There are a few counts of this clonotype. This chain uses TRBV2 with TRBJ2-7; D could derive from TRBD1 or TRBD2 (5 bases each). Deletions cut 0 bases from V and 3 bases from J, with 21 bases between. Per germline, CDR1 SNHLY and CDR2 FYNNEI. The CDR3 is 18 amino acids. The CDR3 DNA is TGTGCCAGCAGTGAAGCGCTCGGGGCCCCCGCGAGAGGCTACGAGCAGTACTTC. This encodes CASSEALGAPARGYEQYF.

This chain uses TRBV2 with TRBJ2-1; no firm D call. Per the germline V gene, CDR1 is SNHLY and CDR2 is FYNNEI. The CDR3 sequence is 12 residues long. V was shortened by 5 bases and J by 7 bases, with 9 bases between the two germline ends. CDR3 region: CASSFARNEQFF. In DNA form, the CDR3 reads TGTGCCAGCAGTTTCGCCCGAAATGAGCAGTTCTTC.

A few counts support this clonotype. J is TRBJ2-4 and V is TRBV29-1, with D perhaps TRBD1 or TRBD2 (5 bases each). Trimming stripped 4 bases from V and 1 base from J, with 11 bases between. Germline CDR1 is SQVTM and CDR2 is ANQGSEA. The CDR3 contains 14 residues. CDR3 DNA: TGCAGCGTTGTGGGGGTGGAGGCCAAAAACATTCAGTACTTC. Protein product: CSVVGVEAKNIQYF.

This clonotype was seen a few times. The CDR3 sequence is CSAREGTSDYNEQFF. The CDR3 bases are TGCAGTGCTAGAGAGGGGACTAGCGACTACAATGAGCAGTTCTTC. The chain links TRBV20-1 to TRBJ2-1, with 10 bases that match TRBD2. CDR1 and CDR2 from the germline V gene are DFQATT and SNEGSKA (reference sequence). V gave up 0 bases and J gave up 3 bases; unmatched junction bases: 2. The CDR3 is made up of 15 amino acids.

This clonotype has a handful of counts. The chain recombines TRBV7-9 with TRBJ2-7; D unclear. CDR1 is SEHNR and CDR2 is FQNEAQ in the germline V gene (reference sequence). Trimming took 0 bases from V and 5 from J, leaving 11 bases between them. The CDR3 runs 14 residues. CDR3 protein: CASSLAGPDDEQYF. CDR3 coding DNA: TGTGCCAGCAGCTTAGCGGGTCCAGATGACGAGCAGTACTTC.

This clonotype was seen more than once but under ten times. The chain is built from TRBV5-1 and TRBJ1-4; D is undetermined. Trimming shortened V by 0 bases and J by 0 bases, and 6 bases separated the two germline ends. CDR3 length: 15 residues. The germline gives CDR1 SGHRS, CDR2 YFSETQ. The CDR3 sequence: CASSLGMATNEKLFF. In DNA, the CDR3 is TGCGCCAGCAGCTTGGGAATGGCAACTAATGAAAAACTGTTTTTT.

The chain uses TRBV20-1 and TRBJ2-3; D uncertain. The CDR3 covers 14 residues. The V end was cut by 0 bases, the J end by 2 bases, with 9 bases between. CDR1 and CDR2 from the germline V gene are DFQATT and SNEGSKA (reference sequence). The CDR3 DNA reads TGCAGTGCTAGAGATAGGATGCTCACAGATACGCAGTATTTT. Translating gives CSARDRMLTDTQYF.

This chain links TRBV6-5 with TRBJ2-5; 9 positions match TRBD2. CDR3 length: 15 residues. CDR1 MNHEY and CDR2 SVGAGI come from the germline V gene. J lost 4 bases, V lost 6 bases, and 9 bases had no gene match. The CDR3 region has the DNA TGTGCCAGCAGGAGCGGGGGGTCCGGGGTAGAGACCCAGTACTTC. It encodes CASRSGGSGVETQYF.